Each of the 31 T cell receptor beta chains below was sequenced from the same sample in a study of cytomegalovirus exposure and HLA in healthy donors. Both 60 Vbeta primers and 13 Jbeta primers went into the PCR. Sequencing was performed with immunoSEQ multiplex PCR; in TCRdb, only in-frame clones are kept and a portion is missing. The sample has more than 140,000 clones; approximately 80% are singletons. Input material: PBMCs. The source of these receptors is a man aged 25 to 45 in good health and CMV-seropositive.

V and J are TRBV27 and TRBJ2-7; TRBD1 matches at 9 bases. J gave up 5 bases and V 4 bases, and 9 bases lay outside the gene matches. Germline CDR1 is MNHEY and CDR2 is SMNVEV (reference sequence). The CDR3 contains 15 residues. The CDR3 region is CASSSHGTGTHEQYF. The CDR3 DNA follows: TGTGCCAGCAGTTCTCACGGGACAGGGACCCACGAGCAGTACTTC.

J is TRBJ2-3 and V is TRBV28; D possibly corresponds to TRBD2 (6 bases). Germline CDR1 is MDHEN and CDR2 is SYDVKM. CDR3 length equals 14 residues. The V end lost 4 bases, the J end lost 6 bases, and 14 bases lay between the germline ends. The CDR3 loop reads CASSWDSLEDTQYF. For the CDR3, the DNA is TGTGCCAGCAGTTGGGACTCCCTGGAGGATACGCAGTATTTT.

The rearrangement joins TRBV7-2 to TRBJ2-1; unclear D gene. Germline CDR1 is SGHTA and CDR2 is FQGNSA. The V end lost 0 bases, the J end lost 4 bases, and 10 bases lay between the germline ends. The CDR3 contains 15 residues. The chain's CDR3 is CASSLATQNYNEQFF. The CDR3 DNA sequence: TGTGCCAGCAGCTTAGCTACGCAGAATTACAATGAGCAGTTCTTC.

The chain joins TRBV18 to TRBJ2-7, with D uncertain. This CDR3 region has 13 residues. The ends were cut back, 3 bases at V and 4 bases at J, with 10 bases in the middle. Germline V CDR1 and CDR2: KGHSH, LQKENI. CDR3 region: CASSPGLEYEQYF. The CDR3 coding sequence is TGTGCCAGCTCACCCGGTTTGGAGTACGAGCAGTACTTC.

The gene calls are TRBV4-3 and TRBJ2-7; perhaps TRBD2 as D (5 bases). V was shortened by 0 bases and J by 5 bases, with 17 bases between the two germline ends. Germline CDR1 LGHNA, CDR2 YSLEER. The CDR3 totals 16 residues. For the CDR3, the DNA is TGCGCCAGCAGCCAAGAATCCGCGCCCCTGAGGGACGAGCAGTACTTC. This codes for CASSQESAPLRDEQYF.

The CDR3 sequence is CASRKTGGASYGYTF. DNA for the CDR3: TGTGCCAGCAGAAAAACAGGGGGCGCGTCCTATGGCTACACCTTC. The rearrangement joins TRBV27 to TRBJ1-2, with 9 bases lining up with TRBD1. Trimming removed 6 bases from V and 4 bases from J; junction bases left unmatched: 9. Germline CDR1 is MNHEY and CDR2 is SMNVEV (reference sequence). CDR3 length equals 15 residues.

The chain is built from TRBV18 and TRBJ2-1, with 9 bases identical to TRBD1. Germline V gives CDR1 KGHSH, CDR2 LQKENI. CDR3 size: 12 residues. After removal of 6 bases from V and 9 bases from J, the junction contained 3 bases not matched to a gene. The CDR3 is CASSGTGSEQFF. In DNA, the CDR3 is TGTGCCAGCTCTGGGACAGGGAGTGAGCAGTTCTTC.

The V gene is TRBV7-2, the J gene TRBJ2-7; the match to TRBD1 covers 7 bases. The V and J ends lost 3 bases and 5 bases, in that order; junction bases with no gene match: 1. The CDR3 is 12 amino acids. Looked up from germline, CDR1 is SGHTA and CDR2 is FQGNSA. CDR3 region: CASSFTGDEQYF. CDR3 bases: TGTGCCAGCAGCTTCACAGGGGACGAGCAGTACTTC.

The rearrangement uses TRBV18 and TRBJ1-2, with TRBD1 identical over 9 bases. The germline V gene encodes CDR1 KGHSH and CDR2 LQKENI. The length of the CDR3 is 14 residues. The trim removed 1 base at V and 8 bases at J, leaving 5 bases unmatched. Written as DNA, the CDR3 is TGTGCCAGCTCACCACTGGGACAGGGAGGCGGCTACACCTTC. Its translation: CASSPLGQGGGYTF.

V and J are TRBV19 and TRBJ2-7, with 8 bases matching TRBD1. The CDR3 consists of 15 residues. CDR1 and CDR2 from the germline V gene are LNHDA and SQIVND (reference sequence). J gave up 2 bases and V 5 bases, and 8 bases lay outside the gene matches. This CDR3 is CASSGRTGPAYEQYF. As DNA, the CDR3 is TGTGCCAGTAGTGGAAGGACAGGGCCGGCCTACGAGCAGTACTTC.

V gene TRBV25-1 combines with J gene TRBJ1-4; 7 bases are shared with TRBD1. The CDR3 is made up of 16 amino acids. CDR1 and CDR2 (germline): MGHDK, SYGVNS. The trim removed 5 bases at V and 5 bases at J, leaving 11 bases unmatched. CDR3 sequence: CASSSKPGQKNEKLFF. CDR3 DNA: TGTGCCAGCAGTTCAAAACCGGGACAGAAGAATGAAAAACTGTTTTTT.

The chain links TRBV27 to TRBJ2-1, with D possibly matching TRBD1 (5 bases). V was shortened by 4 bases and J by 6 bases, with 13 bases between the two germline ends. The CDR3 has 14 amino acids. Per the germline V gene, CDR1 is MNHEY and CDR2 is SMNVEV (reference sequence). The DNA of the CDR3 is TGTGCCAGCAGTTACAGGCCCTCGTCCAATGAGCAGTTCTTC. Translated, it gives CASSYRPSSNEQFF.

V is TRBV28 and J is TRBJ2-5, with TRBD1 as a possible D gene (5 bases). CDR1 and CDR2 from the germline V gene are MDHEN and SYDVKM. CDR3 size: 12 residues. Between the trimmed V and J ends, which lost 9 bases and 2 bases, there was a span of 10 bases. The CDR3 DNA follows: TGTGCCAGTCGGACACTACAAGAGACCCAGTACTTC. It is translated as CASRTLQETQYF.

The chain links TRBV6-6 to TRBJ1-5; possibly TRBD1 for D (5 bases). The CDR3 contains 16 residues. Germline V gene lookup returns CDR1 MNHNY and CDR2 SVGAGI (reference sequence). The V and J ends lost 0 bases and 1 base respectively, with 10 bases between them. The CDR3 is CASSYSGLSSNQPQHF. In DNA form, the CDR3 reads TGTGCCAGCAGTTACTCGGGGCTCTCGAGCAATCAGCCCCAGCATTTT.

The CDR3 nucleotides are TGCGCCAGCGGCCGGGACAGGTACTTCTCTGGAAACACCATATATTTT. It encodes CASGRDRYFSGNTIYF. The rearrangement joins TRBV10-1 to TRBJ1-3; 8 bases map to TRBD1. The germline V gene has CDR1 WNHNN and CDR2 SYGVQD (reference sequence). CDR3 length: 16 amino acids. Losses at the gene ends were 8 bases for V and 0 bases for J; bases not matched to a gene: 9.

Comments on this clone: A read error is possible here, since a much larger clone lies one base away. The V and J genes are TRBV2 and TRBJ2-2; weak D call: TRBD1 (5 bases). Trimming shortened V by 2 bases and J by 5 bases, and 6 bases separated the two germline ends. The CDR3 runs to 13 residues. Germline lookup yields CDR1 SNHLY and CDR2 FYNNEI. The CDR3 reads CASSEQGTGELFF. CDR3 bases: TGTGCCAGCAGTGAACAGGGAACCGGGGAGCTGTTTTTT.

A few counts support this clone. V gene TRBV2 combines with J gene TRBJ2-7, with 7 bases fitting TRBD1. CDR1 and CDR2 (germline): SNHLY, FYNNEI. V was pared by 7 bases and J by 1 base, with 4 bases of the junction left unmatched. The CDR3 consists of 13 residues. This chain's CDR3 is CASKRDSSYEQYF. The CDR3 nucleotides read TGTGCCAGCAAACGGGACAGTTCCTACGAGCAGTACTTC.

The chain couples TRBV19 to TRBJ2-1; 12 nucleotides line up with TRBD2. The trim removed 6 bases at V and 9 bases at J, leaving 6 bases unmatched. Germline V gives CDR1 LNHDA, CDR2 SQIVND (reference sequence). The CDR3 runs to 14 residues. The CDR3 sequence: CASSLAGGYGEQFF. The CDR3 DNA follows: TGTGCCAGTAGCCTAGCGGGAGGGTACGGTGAGCAGTTCTTC.

CDR3 DNA sequence: TGTGCCAGCAGCTTTGGGACACAAAGGACCGGGGAGCTGTTTTTT. Translation gives CASSFGTQRTGELFF. J is TRBJ2-2 and V is TRBV5-4, with a tentative D call TRBD1 (6 bases). This CDR3 region has 15 residues. V lost 2 bases, J lost 5 bases, and 13 bases lay in between. Germline V gene data show CDR1 as SGHNT and CDR2 as YYREEE (reference sequence).

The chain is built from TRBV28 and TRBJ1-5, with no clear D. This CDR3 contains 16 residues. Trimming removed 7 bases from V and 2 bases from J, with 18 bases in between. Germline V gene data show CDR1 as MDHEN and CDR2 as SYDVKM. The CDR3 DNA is TGTGCCAGCACCCCCCGGAGGGTTTCGGGCAATCAGCCCCAGCATTTT. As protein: CASTPRRVSGNQPQHF. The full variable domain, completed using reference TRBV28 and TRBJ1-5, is DVKVTQSSRYLVKRTGEKVFLECVQDMDHENMFWYRQDPGLGLRLIYFSYDVKMKEKGDIPEGYSVSREKKERFSLILESASTNQTSMYLCASTPRRVSGNQPQHFGDGTRLSIL.

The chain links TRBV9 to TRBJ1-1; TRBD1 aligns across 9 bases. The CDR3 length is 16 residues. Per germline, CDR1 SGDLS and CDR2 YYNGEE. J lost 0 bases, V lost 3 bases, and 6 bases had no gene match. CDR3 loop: CASSAGTGSMNTEAFF. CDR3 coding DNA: TGTGCCAGCAGCGCCGGGACAGGGTCGATGAACACTGAAGCTTTCTTT.

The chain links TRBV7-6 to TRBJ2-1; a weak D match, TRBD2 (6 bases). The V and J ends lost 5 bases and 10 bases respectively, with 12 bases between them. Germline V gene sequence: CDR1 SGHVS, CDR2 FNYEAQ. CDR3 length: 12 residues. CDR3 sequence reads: CASSMRLGEQFF. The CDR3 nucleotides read TGTGCCAGCAGCATGAGACTAGGGGAGCAGTTCTTC.

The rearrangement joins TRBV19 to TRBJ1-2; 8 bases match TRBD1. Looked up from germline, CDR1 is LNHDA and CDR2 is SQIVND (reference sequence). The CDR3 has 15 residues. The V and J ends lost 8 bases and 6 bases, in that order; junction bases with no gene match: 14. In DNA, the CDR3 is TGTGCCAGTGCAGGGGCCGCAGGGGGCGCGGATGGCTACACCTTC. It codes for CASAGAAGGADGYTF.

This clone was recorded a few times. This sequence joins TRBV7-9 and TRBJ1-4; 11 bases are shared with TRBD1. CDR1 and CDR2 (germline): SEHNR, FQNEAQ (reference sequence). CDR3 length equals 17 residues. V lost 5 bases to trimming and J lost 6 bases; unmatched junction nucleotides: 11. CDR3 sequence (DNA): TGTGCCAGCAGCCCTCGGGACAGGGGGTCTCTAGATGAAAAACTGTTTTTT. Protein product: CASSPRDRGSLDEKLFF.

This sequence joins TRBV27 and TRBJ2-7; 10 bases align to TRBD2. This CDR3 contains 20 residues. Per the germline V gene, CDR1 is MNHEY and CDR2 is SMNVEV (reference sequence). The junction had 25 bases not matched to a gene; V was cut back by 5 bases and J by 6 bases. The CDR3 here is CASSPLIPAGGPGVLFEQYF. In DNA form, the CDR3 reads TGTGCCAGCAGTCCACTCATCCCAGCGGGAGGGCCAGGGGTTTTGTTCGAGCAGTACTTC.

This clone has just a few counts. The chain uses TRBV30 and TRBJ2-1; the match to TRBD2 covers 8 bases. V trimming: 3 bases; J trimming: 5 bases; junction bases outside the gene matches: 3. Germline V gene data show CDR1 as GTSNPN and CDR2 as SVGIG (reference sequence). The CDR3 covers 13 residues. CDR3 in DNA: TGTGCCTGGAGACTAGCGGTCCACAATGAGCAGTTCTTC. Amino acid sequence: CAWRLAVHNEQFF.

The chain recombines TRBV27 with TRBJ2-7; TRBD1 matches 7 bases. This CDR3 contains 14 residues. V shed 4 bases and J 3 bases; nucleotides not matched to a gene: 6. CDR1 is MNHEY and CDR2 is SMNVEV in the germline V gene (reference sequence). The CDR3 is CASSSGDRLYEQYF. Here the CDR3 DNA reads TGTGCCAGCAGTTCCGGGGACAGACTCTACGAGCAGTACTTC.

CDR3 loop: CASSLAGAYNEQFF. The CDR3 coding sequence is TGTGCCAGCAGTTTAGCAGGTGCCTACAATGAGCAGTTCTTC. The chain recombines TRBV28 with TRBJ2-1, with D uncertain. Trimming shortened V by 2 bases and J by 2 bases, and 7 bases separated the two germline ends. The CDR3 extends over 14 amino acids. The germline gives CDR1 MDHEN, CDR2 SYDVKM.

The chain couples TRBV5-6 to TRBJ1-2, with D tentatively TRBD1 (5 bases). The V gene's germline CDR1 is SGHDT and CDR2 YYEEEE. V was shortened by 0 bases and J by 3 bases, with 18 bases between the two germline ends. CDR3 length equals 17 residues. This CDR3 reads CASSLANRFGGDYGYTF. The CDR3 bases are TGTGCCAGCAGCTTGGCCAACAGGTTTGGAGGGGACTATGGCTACACCTTC.

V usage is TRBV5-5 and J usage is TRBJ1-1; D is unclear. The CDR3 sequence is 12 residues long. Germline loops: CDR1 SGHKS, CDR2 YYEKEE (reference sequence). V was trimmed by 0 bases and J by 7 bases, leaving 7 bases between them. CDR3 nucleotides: TGTGCCAGCAGCTTGGTCGGGTTTGAAGCTTTCTTT. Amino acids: CASSLVGFEAFF.

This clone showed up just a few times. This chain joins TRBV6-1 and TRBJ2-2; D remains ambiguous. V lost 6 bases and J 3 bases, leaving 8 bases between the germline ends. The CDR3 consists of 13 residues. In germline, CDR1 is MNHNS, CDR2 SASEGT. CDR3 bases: TGTGCCAGCAGCTTCGACTACACCGGGGAGCTGTTTTTT. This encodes CASSFDYTGELFF.